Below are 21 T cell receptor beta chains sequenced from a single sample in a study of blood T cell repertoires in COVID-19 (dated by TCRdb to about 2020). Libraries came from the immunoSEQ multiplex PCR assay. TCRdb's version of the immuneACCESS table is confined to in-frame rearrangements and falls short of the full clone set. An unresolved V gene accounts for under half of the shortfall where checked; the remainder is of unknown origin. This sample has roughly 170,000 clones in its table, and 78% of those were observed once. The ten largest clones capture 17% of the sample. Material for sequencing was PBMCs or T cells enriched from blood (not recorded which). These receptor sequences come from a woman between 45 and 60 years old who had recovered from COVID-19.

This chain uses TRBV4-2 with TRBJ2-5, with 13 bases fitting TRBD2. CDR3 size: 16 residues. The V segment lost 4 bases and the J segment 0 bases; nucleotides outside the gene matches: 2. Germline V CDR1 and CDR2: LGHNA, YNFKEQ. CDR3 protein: CASSPTSGGNQETQYF. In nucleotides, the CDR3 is TGTGCCAGCAGCCCGACTAGCGGGGGGAACCAAGAGACCCAGTACTTC.

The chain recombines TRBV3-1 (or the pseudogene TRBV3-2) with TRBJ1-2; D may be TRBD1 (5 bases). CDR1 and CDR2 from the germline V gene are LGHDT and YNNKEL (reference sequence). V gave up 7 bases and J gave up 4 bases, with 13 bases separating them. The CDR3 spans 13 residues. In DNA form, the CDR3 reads TGTGCCAGCACGCTAAGGGGAACCTATGGCTACACCTTC. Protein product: CASTLRGTYGYTF.

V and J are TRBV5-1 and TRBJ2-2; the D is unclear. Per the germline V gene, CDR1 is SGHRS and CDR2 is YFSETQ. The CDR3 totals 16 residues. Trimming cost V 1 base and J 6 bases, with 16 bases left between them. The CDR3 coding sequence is TGCGCCAGCAGCTTGCTTGCCCCCGGAGACCCCGGGGAGCTGTTTTTT. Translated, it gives CASSLLAPGDPGELFF.

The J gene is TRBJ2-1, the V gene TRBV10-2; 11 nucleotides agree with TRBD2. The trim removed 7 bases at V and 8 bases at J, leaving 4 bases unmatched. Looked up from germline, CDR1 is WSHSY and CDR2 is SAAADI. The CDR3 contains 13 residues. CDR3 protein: CASTSSGRDEQFF. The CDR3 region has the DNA TGCGCCAGCACCAGTAGCGGGAGGGATGAGCAGTTCTTC.

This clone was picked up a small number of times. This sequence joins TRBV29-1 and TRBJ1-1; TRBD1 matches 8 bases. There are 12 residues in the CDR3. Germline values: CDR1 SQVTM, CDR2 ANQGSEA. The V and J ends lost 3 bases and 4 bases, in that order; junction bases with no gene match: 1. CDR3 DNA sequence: TGCAGCGTTGATCAGGGGGCCACTGAAGCTTTCTTT. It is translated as CSVDQGATEAFF.

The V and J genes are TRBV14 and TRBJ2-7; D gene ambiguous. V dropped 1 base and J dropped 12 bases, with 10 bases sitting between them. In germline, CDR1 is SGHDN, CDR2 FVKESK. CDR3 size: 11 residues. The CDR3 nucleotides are TGTGCCAGCAGCCAAGCCAGGTGGTTGTACTTC. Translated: CASSQARWLYF.

The CDR3 protein is CASSRVQGKGTEAFF. CDR3 DNA: TGCGCCAGCAGCCGGGTCCAGGGAAAGGGCACTGAAGCTTTCTTT. The gene calls are TRBV4-1 and TRBJ1-1, with D possibly matching TRBD1 (5 bases). The length of the CDR3 is 15 residues. Between the trimmed V and J ends, which lost 4 bases and 4 bases, there was a span of 16 bases. The V gene's germline CDR1 is MGHRA and CDR2 YSYEKL.

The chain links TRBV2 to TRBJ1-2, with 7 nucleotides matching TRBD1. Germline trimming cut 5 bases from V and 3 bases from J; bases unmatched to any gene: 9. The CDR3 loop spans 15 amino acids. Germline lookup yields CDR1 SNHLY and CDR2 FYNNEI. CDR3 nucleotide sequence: TGTGCCAGCAGTCCCACAGTACAGGGGTACTATGGCTACACCTTC. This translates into CASSPTVQGYYGYTF. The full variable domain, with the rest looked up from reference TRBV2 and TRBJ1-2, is EPEVTQTPSHQVTQMGQEVILRCVPISNHLYFYWYRQILGQKVEFLVSFYNNEISEKSEIFDDQFSVERPDGSNFTLKIRSTKLEDSAMYFCASSPTVQGYYGYTFGSGTRLTVV.

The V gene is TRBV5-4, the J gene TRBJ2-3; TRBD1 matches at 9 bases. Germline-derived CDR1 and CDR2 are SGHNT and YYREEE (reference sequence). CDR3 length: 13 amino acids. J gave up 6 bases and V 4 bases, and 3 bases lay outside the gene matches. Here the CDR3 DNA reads TGTGCCAGCAGCAGGGACAGGGTGGATACGCAGTATTTT. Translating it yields CASSRDRVDTQYF. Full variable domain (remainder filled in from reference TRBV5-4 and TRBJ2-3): ETGVTQSPTHLIKTRGQQVTLRCSSQSGHNTVSWYQQALGQGPQFIFQYYREEENGRGNFPPRFSGLQFPNYSSELNVNALELDDSALYLCASSRDRVDTQYFGPGTRLTVL.

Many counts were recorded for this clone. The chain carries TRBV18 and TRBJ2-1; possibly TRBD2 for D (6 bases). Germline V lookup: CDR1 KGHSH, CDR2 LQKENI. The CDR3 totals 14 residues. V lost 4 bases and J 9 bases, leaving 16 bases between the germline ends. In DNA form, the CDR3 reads TGTGCCAGCTCACGCCCGTCCGGCGGGGCTGAGCAGTTCTTC. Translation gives CASSRPSGGAEQFF.

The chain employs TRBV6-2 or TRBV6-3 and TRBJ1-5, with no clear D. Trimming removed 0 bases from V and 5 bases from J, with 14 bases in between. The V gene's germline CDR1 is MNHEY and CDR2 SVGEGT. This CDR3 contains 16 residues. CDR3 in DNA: TGTGCCAGCAGTTACTCGACCGGGGTCGGGCATCAGCCCCAGCATTTT. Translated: CASSYSTGVGHQPQHF.

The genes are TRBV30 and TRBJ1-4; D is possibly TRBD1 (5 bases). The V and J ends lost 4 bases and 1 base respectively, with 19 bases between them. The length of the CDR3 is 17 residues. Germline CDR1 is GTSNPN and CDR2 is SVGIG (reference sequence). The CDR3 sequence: CAWNDVGRGVTNEKLFF. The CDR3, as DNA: TGTGCCTGGAACGACGTTGGGCGGGGGGTAACTAATGAAAAACTGTTTTTT.

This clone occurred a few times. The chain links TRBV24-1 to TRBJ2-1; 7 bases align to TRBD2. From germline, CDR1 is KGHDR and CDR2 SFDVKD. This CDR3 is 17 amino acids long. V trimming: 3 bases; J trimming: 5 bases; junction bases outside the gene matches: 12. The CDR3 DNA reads TGTGCCACCAGTGATACCCTGGGAGGGACCAACCACAATGAGCAGTTCTTC. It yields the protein CATSDTLGGTNHNEQFF.

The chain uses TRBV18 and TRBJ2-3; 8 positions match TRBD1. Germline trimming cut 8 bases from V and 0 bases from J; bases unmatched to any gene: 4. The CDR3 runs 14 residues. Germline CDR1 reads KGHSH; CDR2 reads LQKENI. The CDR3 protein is CASRQGRSTDTQYF. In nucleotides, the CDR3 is TGTGCCAGCCGACAGGGGCGTAGCACAGATACGCAGTATTTT.

CDR3 amino acids: CASSSTGGRETQYF. The CDR3 DNA is TGTGCCAGCAGCTCAACGGGGGGCAGAGAGACCCAGTACTTC. The V and J genes are TRBV7-2 and TRBJ2-5, with a tentative D call TRBD2 (7 bases). This CDR3 has 14 residues. Per germline, CDR1 SGHTA and CDR2 FQGNSA. V lost 4 bases and J 4 bases, leaving 13 bases between the germline ends.

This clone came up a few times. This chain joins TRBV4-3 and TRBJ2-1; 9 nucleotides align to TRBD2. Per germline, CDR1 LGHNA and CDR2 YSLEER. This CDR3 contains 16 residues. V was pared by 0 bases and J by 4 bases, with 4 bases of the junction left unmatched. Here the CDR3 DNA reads TGCGCCAGCAGCCAAGAAATTAGCGGGAGATACAATGAGCAGTTCTTC. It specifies CASSQEISGRYNEQFF.

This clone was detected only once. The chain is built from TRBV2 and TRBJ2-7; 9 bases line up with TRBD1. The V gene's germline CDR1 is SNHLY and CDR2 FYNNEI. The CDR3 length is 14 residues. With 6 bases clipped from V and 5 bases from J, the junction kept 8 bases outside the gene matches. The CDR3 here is CASRQTGGIDEQYF. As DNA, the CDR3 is TGTGCCAGCAGACAGACAGGGGGTATCGACGAGCAGTACTTC.

The CDR3 spells CASSQDALAVSYNEQFF. The CDR3 DNA sequence: TGTGCCAGCAGCCAAGATGCCCTAGCGGTCTCCTACAATGAGCAGTTCTTC. The chain recombines TRBV4-2 with TRBJ2-1; 7 nucleotides line up with TRBD2. V was clipped by 0 bases and J by 0 bases; unmatched bases: 5. This CDR3 has 17 residues. CDR1 is LGHNA and CDR2 is YNFKEQ in the germline V gene.

The CDR3 spells CASSLNPGFSGNTIYF. The CDR3 DNA reads as TGTGCCAGCAGCTTGAATCCAGGCTTCTCTGGAAACACCATATATTTT. The V and J genes are TRBV5-6 and TRBJ1-3; D not certain. CDR3 length equals 16 residues. With 1 base removed from V and 0 bases from J, the gap between germline ends came to 11 bases. Germline V gives CDR1 SGHDT, CDR2 YYEEEE.

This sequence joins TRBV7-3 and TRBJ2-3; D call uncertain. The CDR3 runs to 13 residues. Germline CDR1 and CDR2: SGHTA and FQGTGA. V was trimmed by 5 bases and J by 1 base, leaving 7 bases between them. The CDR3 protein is CASSMGGTDTQYF. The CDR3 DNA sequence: TGTGCCAGCAGCATGGGCGGCACAGATACGCAGTATTTT.

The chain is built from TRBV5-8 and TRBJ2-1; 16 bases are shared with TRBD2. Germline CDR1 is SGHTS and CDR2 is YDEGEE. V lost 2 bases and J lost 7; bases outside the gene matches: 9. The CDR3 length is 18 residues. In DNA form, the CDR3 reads TGTGCCAGCAGCTTAACCGGGACTAGCGGGAGGGCAAGGAATGAGCAGTTCTTC. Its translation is CASSLTGTSGRARNEQFF.